The rows below give T cell receptor beta chains drawn from one sample of a study of blood T cell repertoires in COVID-19. Assay: immunoSEQ multiplex PCR; the TCRdb copy retains only in-frame clones and omits some. Found here are 190,000 or so clones, 70% to 85% of them singletons; the top ten hold 6% to 8%. What was sequenced was peripheral blood. The receptors were gathered from a human donor with acute or convalescent COVID-19. The donor label of this sample is uncertain. Both conserved end residues are part of each CDR3. A D gene is named only where the DNA matches it firmly. Clone size, where shown, is once, few, many, or a class for clones that have expanded.

TRBJ2-1	-	TRBD2	TRBV19	CASSIQKLAGGYNEQFF	TGTGCCAGTAGTATCCAAAAGCTAGCGGGAGGGTACAATGAGCAGTTCTTC
TRBJ2-5	once	-	TRBV5-1	CASSQEGAQYF	TGCGCCAGCAGTCAAGAGGGGGCCCAGTACTTC
TRBJ2-7	-	-	TRBV2	CASTQRGQSIYEQYF	TGTGCCAGCACACAAAGGGGACAAAGTATATACGAGCAGTACTTC
TRBJ2-2	-	-	TRBV21-1	CASSNPRTGLNTGELFF	TGTGCCAGCAGCAACCCCCGAACGGGACTAAACACCGGGGAGCTGTTTTTT
TRBJ2-1	-	-	TRBV19	CATKGRSASYNEQFF	TGTGCCACCAAAGGGAGGTCCGCCTCCTACAATGAGCAGTTCTTC
TRBJ2-5	-	TRBD1	TRBV10-3	CAIRSGTGQETQYF	TGTGCCATCAGATCCGGGACAGGTCAAGAGACCCAGTACTTC
TRBJ2-1	-	-	TRBV27	CASSFGGSAQFF	TGTGCCAGCAGTTTTGGAGGGTCCGCTCAGTTCTTC
TRBJ1-6	-	-	TRBV5-1	CASSLTGYNSPLHF	TGCGCCAGCAGCTTGACAGGCTATAATTCACCCCTCCACTTT
TRBJ1-1	-	TRBD1	TRBV28	CASTPGTANTEAFF	TGTGCCAGCACCCCCGGGACAGCGAACACTGAAGCTTTCTTT
TRBJ1-6	few	TRBD1	TRBV3-1/TRBV3-2	CASSQGTGNSPLHF	TGTGCCAGCAGCCAAGGGACAGGGAATTCACCCCTCCACTTT
TRBJ2-3	-	TRBD2	TRBV5-1	CASSTATSGRAGHTQYF	TGCGCCAGCAGTACCGCGACTAGCGGGAGGGCCGGGCATACGCAGTATTTT
TRBJ2-7	-	TRBD1	TRBV7-2	CASSYRTGAHEQYF	TGTGCCAGCAGCTATCGGACAGGGGCGCACGAGCAGTACTTC
TRBJ1-2	-	-	TRBV11-2	CASSLGRASSYGYTF	TGTGCCAGCAGCTTAGGCAGGGCCTCCTCCTATGGCTACACCTTC
TRBJ2-2	once	TRBD2	TRBV6-1	CASSVPSGTNTGELFF	TGTGCCAGCAGTGTCCCTAGCGGGACGAACACCGGGGAGCTGTTTTTT
TRBJ1-4	-	TRBD1	TRBV6-1	CASSVLQGILSYNEKLFF	TGTGCCAGCAGTGTCCTACAGGGGATCCTTTCTTATAATGAAAAACTGTTTTTT
TRBJ1-3	-	TRBD1	TRBV19	CASRTGGTGNTIYF	TGTGCCAGTAGGACAGGGGGCACTGGAAACACCATATATTTT
TRBJ2-7	many	TRBD1	TRBV27	CASSFGTASLSEQYF	TGTGCCAGCAGCTTTGGGACAGCAAGTCTCTCCGAGCAGTACTTC
TRBJ1-1	once	-	TRBV30	CAWSGFGTEAFF	TGTGCCTGGTCGGGGTTTGGCACTGAAGCTTTCTTT
TRBJ1-1	-	TRBD1	TRBV7-2	CASSPLTGGTEAFF	TGTGCCAGCAGCCCGTTGACAGGGGGCACTGAAGCTTTCTTT
TRBJ1-5	-	TRBD1	TRBV28	CASSPPGQRARNQPQHF	TGTGCCAGCAGCCCACCGGGACAGAGGGCCCGGAATCAGCCCCAGCATTTT
TRBJ2-5	-	-	TRBV18	CASSQNRVGETQYF	TGTGCCAGCTCACAGAACAGGGTTGGGGAGACCCAGTACTTC
TRBJ1-5	-	TRBD1	TRBV2	CASRAGQGGLNQPQHF	TGTGCCAGCAGGGCCGGACAGGGGGGCCTCAATCAGCCCCAGCATTTT
TRBJ2-3	-	-	TRBV24-1	CATSRQGYGTDTQYF	TGTGCCACCAGTCGGCAGGGTTATGGCACAGATACGCAGTATTTT
TRBJ2-7	-	-	TRBV27	CASSPQGESSYEQYF	TGTGCCAGCAGTCCACAGGGCGAGAGCTCCTACGAGCAGTACTTC
TRBJ2-1	-	TRBD1	TRBV6-2/TRBV6-3	CASSGTGTGGIRYNEQFF	TGTGCCAGCAGTGGGACAGGGACCGGGGGAATAAGATACAATGAGCAGTTCTTC
TRBJ1-2	-	-	TRBV5-1	CASTMVGPYGYTF	TGCGCCAGCACCATGGTTGGCCCATATGGCTACACCTTC
TRBJ2-3	-	TRBD2	TRBV2	CASSEGTSGPTDTQYF	TGTGCCAGCAGCGAAGGGACTAGCGGGCCCACAGATACGCAGTATTTT
TRBJ1-3	-	-	TRBV19	CASRRGSGNTIYF	TGTGCCAGTAGAAGGGGCTCTGGAAACACCATATATTTT
TRBJ2-2	-	TRBD1	TRBV27	CASRQGPNTGELFF	TGTGCCAGCAGACAGGGGCCGAACACCGGGGAGCTGTTTTTT
TRBJ2-3	-	TRBD2	TRBV10-3	CAIQTSGRETDTQYF	TGTGCCATCCAGACTAGCGGGAGGGAGACAGATACGCAGTATTTT
TRBJ2-3	-	TRBD1	TRBV24-1	CATSDPGQSSTDTQYF	TGTGCCACCAGTGATCCGGGACAGTCTAGCACAGATACGCAGTATTTT
TRBJ2-7	-	-	TRBV9	CASSPRQGRDEQYF	TGTGCCAGCAGCCCGCGACAGGGGAGGGACGAGCAGTACTTC
TRBJ2-7	-	-	TRBV28	CASRTLSDGQGGKQYF	TGTGCCAGCAGAACCCTTTCCGATGGGCAGGGAGGAAAGCAGTACTTC
TRBJ2-1	-	TRBD1	TRBV7-2	CASSRGQANNEQFF	TGTGCCAGCAGCCGGGGACAGGCCAACAATGAGCAGTTCTTC
TRBJ2-5	-	-	TRBV2	CASMRSFQETQYF	TGTGCCAGCATGAGGAGTTTCCAAGAGACCCAGTACTTC
TRBJ2-7	-	-	TRBV5-5	CASSSTWDTGYYEQYF	TGTGCCAGCAGCTCTACTTGGGACACCGGTTACTACGAGCAGTACTTC
TRBJ2-1	-	TRBD1	TRBV12-3/TRBV12-4	CASSPGQGHEQFF	TGTGCCAGCAGTCCCGGACAGGGCCATGAGCAGTTCTTC
TRBJ1-4	-	-	TRBV28	CAAGGDTREKLFF	TGTGCCGCGGGTGGGGACACGAGGGAAAAACTGTTTTTT